These T cell receptor beta chains were read from a single sample in a study of blood T cell repertoires in COVID-19. The data were produced by immunoSEQ multiplex PCR, yet TCRdb's version contains in-frame clones alone and is incomplete. The sample carries roughly 60,000 clones, around 83% recorded once. The sequencing sample was made of peripheral blood. The origin of the receptors is a human donor in a cohort sampled during active or convalescent COVID-19. Both conserved end residues are part of each CDR3. Fields, in order: D gene, clone size, V gene, J gene, CDR3 DNA, CDR3 protein. A D gene is named only where the DNA matches it firmly. For some rows the clone size is stated as once, few or many, or as a class when expanded; others skip it.

d_gene: TRBD2; abundance: few; v_gene: TRBV18; j_gene: TRBJ2-4; CDR3nt: TGTGCCAGCTCAGGACTAGCGGGCAACATTCAGTACTTC; CDR3aa: CASSGLAGNIQYF
d_gene: NA; abundance: NA; v_gene: TRBV7-2; j_gene: TRBJ2-7; CDR3nt: TGTGCCAGCAGCTTAAACCGCGGGTTCTACGAGCAGTACTTC; CDR3aa: CASSLNRGFYEQYF
d_gene: NA; abundance: NA; v_gene: TRBV6-5; j_gene: TRBJ1-2; CDR3nt: TGTGCCAGCAGTTATGGCCGCCTAGCCCCCAGCTATGGCTACACCTTC; CDR3aa: CASSYGRLAPSYGYTF
d_gene: NA; abundance: NA; v_gene: TRBV6-4; j_gene: TRBJ2-5; CDR3nt: TGTGCCAGCAGTGGGACTATAGGCCCCCAAGAGACCCAGTACTTC; CDR3aa: CASSGTIGPQETQYF
d_gene: TRBD1; abundance: NA; v_gene: TRBV9; j_gene: TRBJ1-1; CDR3nt: TGTGCCAGCAGCCCGACAGGGGTTAACACTGAAGCTTTCTTT; CDR3aa: CASSPTGVNTEAFF
d_gene: TRBD1; abundance: once; v_gene: TRBV6-2/TRBV6-3; j_gene: TRBJ1-6; CDR3nt: TGTGCCAGCAGTTACACAGGGGGCTCTTCACCCCTCCACTTT; CDR3aa: CASSYTGGSSPLHF
d_gene: NA; abundance: NA; v_gene: TRBV11-2; j_gene: TRBJ2-2; CDR3nt: TGTGCCAGCAGCCGATTGTCGGGTAACACCGGGGAGCTGTTTTTT; CDR3aa: CASSRLSGNTGELFF
d_gene: NA; abundance: NA; v_gene: TRBV7-2; j_gene: TRBJ2-1; CDR3nt: TGTGCCAGCAGCTTAGTCGGGTACAATGAGCAGTTCTTC; CDR3aa: CASSLVGYNEQFF
d_gene: NA; abundance: NA; v_gene: TRBV5-5; j_gene: TRBJ1-1; CDR3nt: TGTGCCAGCAGCTTTTCTCCTTTCATAGTGAACACTGAAGCTTTCTTT; CDR3aa: CASSFSPFIVNTEAFF
d_gene: NA; abundance: NA; v_gene: TRBV19; j_gene: TRBJ2-1; CDR3nt: TGTGCCAGTAGTATCTATACAGGGTTCAATGAGCAGTTCTTC; CDR3aa: CASSIYTGFNEQFF
d_gene: TRBD2; abundance: NA; v_gene: TRBV25-1; j_gene: TRBJ2-5; CDR3nt: TGTGCCAGCAGCCGCCCTAGCGGGGGGGCTTTTGAGACCCAGTACTTC; CDR3aa: CASSRPSGGAFETQYF
d_gene: NA; abundance: NA; v_gene: TRBV27; j_gene: TRBJ2-2; CDR3nt: TGTGCCAGCAGTTTCCAGGGGTTTAGCACCGGGGAGCTGTTTTTT; CDR3aa: CASSFQGFSTGELFF
d_gene: TRBD2; abundance: NA; v_gene: TRBV7-2; j_gene: TRBJ2-2; CDR3nt: TGTGCCAGCAGCTTAGCCCCTTCTAGCGGGGGGGCTGGTCCACGGGAGCTGTTTTTT; CDR3aa: CASSLAPSSGGAGPRELFF
d_gene: TRBD1; abundance: NA; v_gene: TRBV19; j_gene: TRBJ2-2; CDR3nt: TGTGCCAGTGGGACAGCGAACACCGGGGAGCTGTTTTTT; CDR3aa: CASGTANTGELFF
d_gene: NA; abundance: NA; v_gene: TRBV6-5; j_gene: TRBJ1-1; CDR3nt: TGTGCCAGCAGTTACACTGGCAGCGGCACTGAAGCTTTCTTT; CDR3aa: CASSYTGSGTEAFF
d_gene: NA; abundance: NA; v_gene: TRBV7-2; j_gene: TRBJ2-3; CDR3nt: TGTGCCAGCAGCCCAAAATCGGGTGTCACAGATACGCAGTATTTT; CDR3aa: CASSPKSGVTDTQYF
d_gene: TRBD1; abundance: NA; v_gene: TRBV7-8; j_gene: TRBJ2-3; CDR3nt: TGTGCCAGCAGCCGGGACAGGGACACAGATACGCAGTATTTT; CDR3aa: CASSRDRDTDTQYF
d_gene: TRBD1; abundance: NA; v_gene: TRBV7-9; j_gene: TRBJ2-7; CDR3nt: TGTGCCAGCAGCTTCGCCTTGACAGGGGTTAACGAGCAGTACTTC; CDR3aa: CASSFALTGVNEQYF
d_gene: NA; abundance: NA; v_gene: TRBV30; j_gene: TRBJ2-1; CDR3nt: TGTGCCTGGAGTACTGGGGCAGGGCCCACCTACAATGAGCAGTTCTTC; CDR3aa: CAWSTGAGPTYNEQFF
d_gene: TRBD1; abundance: NA; v_gene: TRBV6-6; j_gene: TRBJ1-1; CDR3nt: TGTGCCACCGACAGGGGACAAAATATGAACACTGAAGCTTTCTTT; CDR3aa: CATDRGQNMNTEAFF
d_gene: TRBD1; abundance: NA; v_gene: TRBV4-1; j_gene: TRBJ1-2; CDR3nt: TGCGCCAGCAGCCAAGACCCAGGGGGCCATGGCTATGGCTACACCTTC; CDR3aa: CASSQDPGGHGYGYTF
d_gene: NA; abundance: NA; v_gene: TRBV5-6; j_gene: TRBJ1-5; CDR3nt: TGTGCCAGCAGTGGAACCCGGGGGTATCAGCCCCAGCATTTT; CDR3aa: CASSGTRGYQPQHF
d_gene: TRBD1; abundance: once; v_gene: TRBV4-3; j_gene: TRBJ1-2; CDR3nt: TGCGCCAGCGCCTGGCTCAACGGGCAGGGGGGAAGCTATGGCTACACCTTC; CDR3aa: CASAWLNGQGGSYGYTF
d_gene: TRBD2; abundance: NA; v_gene: TRBV11-2; j_gene: TRBJ2-7; CDR3nt: TGTGCCAGCAGCTTAGAGCTAGCGGGGGCCTACGAGCAGTACTTC; CDR3aa: CASSLELAGAYEQYF
d_gene: TRBD1; abundance: NA; v_gene: TRBV6-2/TRBV6-3; j_gene: TRBJ1-1; CDR3nt: TGTGCCAGCAGTTACCCGGACAGGGGTCGGGTTAACACTGAAGCTTTCTTT; CDR3aa: CASSYPDRGRVNTEAFF